This is a list of T cell receptor beta chains from one sample in a study of T cells in Graves' hyperthyroidism and ophthalmopathy. TCRdb passed the multiplex PCR reads through MiXCR, listing each CDR3 protein once. The sample lists 610,000 or so distinct CDR3 sequences, 35% to 55% occurring once. The sequenced sample was peripheral blood or thyroid tissue (not recorded which). These receptors were taken from a woman under 30 with Graves' hyperthyroidism. Both conserved end residues are part of each CDR3. The order of the fields is V gene, clone size, D gene, J gene, CDR3 DNA, CDR3 protein. The D gene is left open where the match is weak. Size is stated for part of the rows, as once, few or many counts, or as a class when the clone is expanded.

TRBV7-2	NA	TRBD1	TRBJ1-1	TGTGCCAGCAGCCTGACAGGGGTCTTT	CASSLTGVF
TRBV7-9	many	TRBD1	TRBJ2-7	TGTGCCAGCAGCCCGCGACAGGGGATTCTAATGCAGTACTTC	CASSPRQGILMQYF
TRBV29-1	many	TRBD1	TRBJ1-2	TGCAGCGTTGAGATGCAGGGGGCTTTCTATGGCTACACCTTC	CSVEMQGAFYGYTF
TRBV7-9	few	NA	TRBJ2-3	TGTGCCAGCAGCCCCAAGACAGCGGATACGCAGTATTTT	CASSPKTADTQYF
TRBV20-1	NA	TRBD2	TRBJ2-7	TGCAGTGCTAGAGGGCGGCCAGCGGGAGAGCCATACGAGCAGTACTTC	CSARGRPAGEPYEQYF
TRBV9	few	NA	TRBJ1-2	TGTGCCAGGCCGGCGGCGACACATGGCTACACCTTC	CARPAATHGYTF
TRBV10-3	NA	TRBD1	TRBJ1-1	TGTGCCATCAGGGACAGGGACTACAATGAAGCTTTCTTT	CAIRDRDYNEAFF
TRBV12-3/TRBV12-4	many	NA	TRBJ2-2	TGTGCCAGCAGGGCCCGCCGGGACCCAAACACCGGGGAGCTGTTTTTT	CASRARRDPNTGELFF
TRBV6-1	few	TRBD2	TRBJ2-5	TGTGCCAGCAGTGAAGCCGTACGGCTAGCGGGAGAAGAGACCCAGTACTTC	CASSEAVRLAGEETQYF
TRBV15	once	NA	TRBJ1-2	TGTGCCACCAGCAGAAAGCAAGGGAACTATGGCTACACCTTC	CATSRKQGNYGYTF
TRBV20-1	many	TRBD2	TRBJ2-5	TGCAGTGCCTCGGGACTAGCGGGAGCGAAGCAAGAGACCCAGTACTTC	CSASGLAGAKQETQYF
TRBV19	NA	NA	TRBJ1-1	TGTGCCAGCAGTACCGGTAGACTAGCGGGAGACAATGAGCAGTTCTTT	CASSTGRLAGDNEQFF
TRBV12-3/TRBV12-4	NA	NA	TRBJ2-5	TGTGCCAGCAAGGCGGGGTACACAGATACGCAGTACTTC	CASKAGYTDTQYF
TRBV29-1	many	NA	TRBJ2-2	TGCAGCGTTGTAGGAGGACAGATGCCAACCGGGGAGCTGTTTTTT	CSVVGGQMPTGELFF
TRBV20-1	NA	NA	TRBJ2-1	TGCAGTGCGGTCCCCTTCTATGAGCAGTTCTTC	CSAVPFYEQFF
TRBV7-9	NA	NA	TRBJ2-7	TGTGCCAGCAGCCGGCGGGTCAGGGTGGAATTC	CASSRRVRVEF
TRBV4-3	NA	NA	TRBJ2-7	TGCGCCAGCAGTCAAGTGCCGGGAGTCATCTACGAGCAGTACTTC	CASSQVPGVIYEQYF
TRBV15	many	NA	TRBJ1-5	TGTGCCACCAGCAGAATAGGGGTCAATCAGCCCCAGCATTTT	CATSRIGVNQPQHF
TRBV12-3/TRBV12-4	NA	NA	TRBJ1-3	TGTGCCAGCAGCGGCGACAGGAACACCATATATTTT	CASSGDRNTIYF
TRBV5-4	NA	NA	TRBJ1-4	TGTGCCAGCAGCTTGTACTCACAGGACGAAAAACTGTTTTTT	CASSLYSQDEKLFF
TRBV6-1	many	NA	TRBJ1-1	TGTGCCAGCAGTGATATCTACTCGGGTTCGCTGAACACTGAAGCTTTCTTT	CASSDIYSGSLNTEAFF
TRBV11-2	few	NA	TRBJ2-3	TGTGCCAGCAGCTCTTTCTCGAGAGGGTCAGATACGCAGTATTTT	CASSSFSRGSDTQYF
TRBV18	many	TRBD1	TRBJ1-2	TGTGCCAGCTCATCACAGCCGGGACAGCCCTATGGCTACACCTTC	CASSSQPGQPYGYTF
TRBV29-1	NA	TRBD2	TRBJ2-2	TGCAGCGTTGATTACGAGGGGGGACTAGCGAACACCGGGGAGCTGTTTTTT	CSVDYEGGLANTGELFF
TRBV4-1	many	TRBD1	TRBJ1-5	TGTGCCAGCAGCCAAGATCGGGACAGGGGACAGCCCCAGCATTTT	CASSQDRDRGQPQHF
TRBV20-1	many	NA	TRBJ2-7	TGCAGTCCCCGACCACCGTACTCCTACGAGCAGTACTTC	CSPRPPYSYEQYF
TRBV11-3	NA	TRBD2	TRBJ2-1	TGTGCCAGCACATGGGGACTAGCGACCTTCAATGAGCAGTTCTTC	CASTWGLATFNEQFF
TRBV7-6	few	TRBD2	TRBJ2-1	TGTGCCAGCAGCTTAGGGCGGGGGTGGAATGAGCAGTTCTTC	CASSLGRGWNEQFF
TRBV2	NA	TRBD1	TRBJ2-5	TGTGCCAGCAACCAAGATAGAATTGGGACAGCGAAAGAGACCCAGTACTTC	CASNQDRIGTAKETQYF
TRBV10-3	many	NA	TRBJ1-1	TGTGCCATCAGTGATAAGGTCCAAAACACTGAAGCTTTCTTT	CAISDKVQNTEAFF
TRBV29-1	NA	TRBD1	TRBJ1-2	TGCAGCGTTGACATCCCCTTCGGGACAGGACGGGATGATGGCTACACCTTC	CSVDIPFGTGRDDGYTF
TRBV4-1	many	NA	TRBJ1-3	TGCGCCAGCAGCCAAGGCGGAAGGTTTACTGGAAACACCATATATTTT	CASSQGGRFTGNTIYF
TRBV7-8	many	NA	TRBJ2-7	TGTGCCAGCAGCTCATTAGCGTCTACTTCCTACGAGCAGTACTTC	CASSSLASTSYEQYF
TRBV5-1	many	NA	TRBJ2-1	TGCGCCAGCAGCTTGGACGGGTCATACAATGAGCAGTTCTTC	CASSLDGSYNEQFF
TRBV15	once	NA	TRBJ2-7	TGTGCCACCAGCCAAGAGGACGGCTCCTACGAGCAGTACTTC	CATSQEDGSYEQYF
TRBV20-1	NA	NA	TRBJ1-2	TGCAGTGCTAGGGTGGGACGCCACCTTAGTCACACCTTC	CSARVGRHLSHTF
TRBV15	NA	TRBD2	TRBJ2-1	TGTGCCACCAGCAGCGTTGGACTAGCGGAAAATGAGCAGTTCTTC	CATSSVGLAENEQFF
TRBV6-5	NA	NA	TRBJ1-3	TGTGCCAGCACCGTGGGACGCCGAAACACCATATATTTT	CASTVGRRNTIYF
TRBV2	NA	NA	TRBJ1-4	TGTGCCAGCAGGTTATTGGAAAGCCAAGGAGGCGAAAAACTGTTTTTT	CASRLLESQGGEKLFF
TRBV10-3	many	TRBD1	TRBJ2-7	TGTGCCATCGGGAACTCCACAGGGGCAGAGCAGTACTTC	CAIGNSTGAEQYF
TRBV7-9	NA	NA	TRBJ1-2	TGTGCCAGCAGCTTTAGCGGGGGCGATGGCTGCACCTTC	CASSFSGGDGCTF
TRBV2	many	TRBD2	TRBJ2-7	TGTGCCAGCAGTGAGTCCCCTAGCGGGAGGCTCTCGTTTGGGTTCGAGCAGTACTTC	CASSESPSGRLSFGFEQYF
TRBV5-6	many	TRBD1	TRBJ2-7	TGTGCCAGCAGCTTAGGGACAGGAGCCTACGAGCAGTACTTC	CASSLGTGAYEQYF
TRBV4-1	many	TRBD2	TRBJ2-7	TGCGCCAGCAGCCGGGGACTAGCGGGAACCTACGAGCAGTACTTC	CASSRGLAGTYEQYF
TRBV4-3	many	NA	TRBJ2-7	TGCGCCAGCAGCCAAAGCCCGTGGGTCTACGAGCAGTACTTC	CASSQSPWVYEQYF
TRBV19	NA	TRBD1	TRBJ1-2	TGTGCCAGTAGCACCACAGGGGGCGCCTATGGCTACACCTTC	CASSTTGGAYGYTF
TRBV7-2	NA	NA	TRBJ1-4	TGTGCCAGCAGCGTTCAACGGACGGTAAATAATGAAAAACTGTTTTTT	CASSVQRTVNNEKLFF
TRBV10-3	NA	NA	TRBJ2-5	TGTGCCAGCAGTGAGACCGGGGGAGAAGAGACCCAGTACTTC	CASSETGGEETQYF
TRBV7-3	NA	TRBD1	TRBJ2-2	TGTGCCAGCAGCGAGGACAGGGGAGGGGAGCTGTTTTTT	CASSEDRGGELFF
TRBV7-3	NA	NA	TRBJ2-1	TGTGCCAGCAGCTTAAAGCCGAGACAGGCTTACAATGAGCAGTTCTTC	CASSLKPRQAYNEQFF
TRBV29-1	many	TRBD1	TRBJ1-1	TGCAGCGTTGAGAGACAGGGTTTTGCTTTCTTT	CSVERQGFAFF